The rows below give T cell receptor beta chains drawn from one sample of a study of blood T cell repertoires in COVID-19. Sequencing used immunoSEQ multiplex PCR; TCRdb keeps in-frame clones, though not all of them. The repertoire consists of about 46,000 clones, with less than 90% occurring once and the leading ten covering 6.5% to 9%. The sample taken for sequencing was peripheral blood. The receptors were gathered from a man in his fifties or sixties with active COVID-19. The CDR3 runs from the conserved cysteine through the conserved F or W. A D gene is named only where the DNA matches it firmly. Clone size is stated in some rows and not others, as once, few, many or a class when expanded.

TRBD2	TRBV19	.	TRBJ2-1	CASSSQFGGLADSATYNEQFF	TGTGCCAGTAGTTCCCAGTTTGGGGGACTAGCGGATTCAGCAACCTACAATGAGCAGTTCTTC
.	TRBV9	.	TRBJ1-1	CASSGGHMNTEAFF	TGTGCCAGCAGCGGCGGCCACATGAACACTGAAGCTTTCTTT
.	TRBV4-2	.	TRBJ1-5	CASSQDRDSAQPQHF	TGTGCCAGCAGCCAAGATCGGGACTCTGCTCAGCCCCAGCATTTT
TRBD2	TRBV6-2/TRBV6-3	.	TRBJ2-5	CASSYPGLAMTQYF	TGTGCCAGCAGTTACCCCGGACTAGCAATGACCCAGTACTTC
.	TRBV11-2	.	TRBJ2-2	CASSSVKLPPPNTGELFF	TGTGCCAGCAGCTCGGTTAAACTACCCCCCCCGAACACCGGGGAGCTGTTTTTT
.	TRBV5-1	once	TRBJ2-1	CASSLMSSYNEQFF	TGCGCCAGCAGCTTGATGAGCTCCTACAATGAGCAGTTCTTC
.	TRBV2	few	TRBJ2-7	CASSEPFTYEQYF	TGTGCCAGCAGTGAACCTTTTACCTACGAGCAGTACTTC
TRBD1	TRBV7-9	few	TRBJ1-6	CASSSHREGTGGTPLHF	TGTGCCAGCAGCTCACATCGGGAGGGGACAGGGGGAACACCCCTCCACTTT
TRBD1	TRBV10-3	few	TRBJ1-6	CAISTGGSSPLHF	TGTGCCATCAGCACAGGGGGCAGTTCACCCCTCCACTTT
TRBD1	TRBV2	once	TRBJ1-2	CASVRGQGLHGYTF	TGTGCCAGCGTTCGGGGACAGGGGCTCCATGGCTACACCTTC
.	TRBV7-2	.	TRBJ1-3	CASSLGSGGNTIYF	TGTGCCAGCAGCTTAGGTTCGGGTGGAAACACCATATATTTT
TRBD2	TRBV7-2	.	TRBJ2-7	CASSLTPTSGSYEQYF	TGTGCCAGCAGCTTAACCCCAACTAGCGGTAGTTACGAGCAGTACTTC
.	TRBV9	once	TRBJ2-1	CASSVGSRAGNEQFF	TGTGCCAGCAGCGTAGGTAGCAGGGCTGGCAATGAGCAGTTCTTC